The text below deals with one T cell receptor (beta chain). Antigen specificity is unknown. This sample stems from a study of Graves' ophthalmopathy and Graves' hyperthyroidism. Study-level results: Blood also contained most of the expanded thyroid clonotypes above 0.001 frequency. The model flagged ophthalmopathy progression at approximately 70% sensitivity and 72% to 75% specificity.

Transcripts of RNA were the source for amplifying TCR beta CDR3 regions. Scientists carried out first-round RT-PCR using HTBI primers and then a second-round multiplex PCR. TCRdb analysed the multiplex PCR reads with MiXCR anew, one entry per CDR3 protein. Seen here are some 250,000 distinct CDR3 sequences, around 50% observed once, and the top ten hold approximately 51%. The study excluded patients with other autoimmune diseases, uncontrolled infections, pregnancy or lactation. Physicians reached a diagnosis by relying on clinical symptoms, serum thyroxine, TRAb, thyroid ultrasound and orbital computed tomography. The sequenced sample consisted of peripheral blood. The origin of this receptor is an adult man with Graves' ophthalmopathy.

CDR3 bases: TGTGCCAGCAGCGCCGGGACAGGGTCTAGCAATCAGCCCCAGCATTTT. Its translation is CASSAGTGSSNQPQHF. The chain joins TRBV9 to TRBJ1-5, with 9 bases identical to TRBD1. The CDR3 sequence is 16 residues long. Germline CDR1 is SGDLS and CDR2 is YYNGEE. J gave up 0 bases and V 3 bases, and 4 bases lay outside the gene matches.